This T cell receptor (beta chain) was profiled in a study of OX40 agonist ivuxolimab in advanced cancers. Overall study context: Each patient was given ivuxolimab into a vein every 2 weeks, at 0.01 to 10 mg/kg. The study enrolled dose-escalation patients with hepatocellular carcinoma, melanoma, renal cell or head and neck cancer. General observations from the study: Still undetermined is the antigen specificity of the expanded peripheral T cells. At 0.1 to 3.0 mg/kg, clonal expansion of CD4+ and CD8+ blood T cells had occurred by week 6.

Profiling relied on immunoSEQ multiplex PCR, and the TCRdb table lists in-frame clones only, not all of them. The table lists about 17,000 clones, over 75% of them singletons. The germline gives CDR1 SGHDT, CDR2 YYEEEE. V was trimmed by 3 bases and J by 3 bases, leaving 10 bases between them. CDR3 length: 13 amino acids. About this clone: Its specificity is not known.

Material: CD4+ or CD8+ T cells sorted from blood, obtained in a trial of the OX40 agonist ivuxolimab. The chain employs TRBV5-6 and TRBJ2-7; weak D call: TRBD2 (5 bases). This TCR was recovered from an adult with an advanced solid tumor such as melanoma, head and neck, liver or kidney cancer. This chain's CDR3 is CASSSDFYYEQYF. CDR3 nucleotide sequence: TGTGCCAGCAGCTCGGACTTCTACTACGAGCAGTACTTC.